Listed below are T cell receptor beta chains from one sample, sequenced in a study of T cells in Graves' hyperthyroidism and ophthalmopathy. TCRdb redid the calling of the multiplex PCR reads with MiXCR, one entry per CDR3 protein. The data contain 300,000 to 450,000 distinct CDR3 sequences, about 13% of them singletons. Sample: blood. All receptors derive from a woman in her late teens or twenties with Graves' hyperthyroidism. CDR3s include the opening cysteine and the closing phenylalanine or tryptophan. The D gene is left open where the match is weak. Not all rows give a size; the values are once, few, many and, for expanded clones, a class.

>many|TRBD1|TRBJ1-3|TRBV12-3/TRBV12-4
CASTGTASSGNTIYF
TGTGCCAGCACCGGGACAGCAAGCTCTGGAAACACCATATATTTT
>many|TRBD1|TRBJ2-2|TRBV6-1
CASSHNRDRPTGELFF
TGTGCCAGCAGTCATAACCGGGACAGGCCGACCGGGGAGCTGTTTTTT
>-|-|TRBJ1-6|TRBV20-1
CSVYRGGGGLISYNSPLHF
TGCAGCGTCTATAGGGGTGGGGGCGGATTGATATCCTATAATTCACCCCTCCACTTT
>-|-|TRBJ1-5|TRBV10-3
CAISAAGAINQPQHF
TGTGCCATCAGTGCGGCCGGGGCTATTAATCAGCCCCAGCATTTT
>many|TRBD2|TRBJ2-5|TRBV11-3
CASSQTIAGVGETQYF
TGTGCCAGCAGCCAGACGATAGCGGGAGTAGGGGAGACCCAGTACTTC
>many|TRBD1|TRBJ2-1|TRBV28
CASSPPRTGGYEQFF
TGTGCCAGCAGTCCTCCCCGGACAGGGGGCTATGAGCAGTTCTTC
>many|-|TRBJ2-3|TRBV29-1
CSVALVLPTDTQYF
TGCAGCGTCGCACTGGTGCTGCCGACAGATACGCAGTATTTT
>many|-|TRBJ2-7|TRBV3-1
CASSSLVDEQYF
TGTGCCAGCAGCTCGCTGGTGGACGAGCAGTACTTC
>many|-|TRBJ2-7|TRBV6-2/TRBV6-3
CASSNSGLTYEQYF
TGTGCCAGCAGTAACAGCGGGCTGACCTACGAGCAGTACTTC
>many|-|TRBJ2-3|TRBV18
CASSPLPTGTVPDTQYF
TGTGCCAGCTCACCGCTTCCCACCGGGACGGTACCAGATACGCAGTATTTT
>many|TRBD2|TRBJ2-1|TRBV10-3
CAISPGLAGNEQFF
TGTGCCATCAGTCCCGGACTAGCGGGCAATGAGCAGTTCTTC
>few|-|TRBJ2-6|TRBV7-2
CASSFYGANVLTF
TGTGCCAGCAGCTTTTATGGGGCCAACGTCCTGACTTTC
>many|-|TRBJ2-7|TRBV28
CASSDPGRRLEQYF
TGTGCCAGCAGTGACCCGGGACGCCGCCTCGAGCAGTACTTC
>many|TRBD1|TRBJ1-5|TRBV28
CASIEQGASDTQHF
TGTGCCAGCATAGAACAGGGGGCATCAGATACGCAGCATTTT
>many|-|TRBJ1-4|TRBV11-1
CASSSPGRQSEKLFF
TGTGCCAGCAGCTCTCCGGGACGGCAAAGCGAAAAACTGTTTTTT
>many|TRBD2|TRBJ2-7|TRBV20-1
CSASWTSGSYEQYF
TGCAGTGCTAGTTGGACTAGCGGATCCTACGAGCAGTACTTC
>many|-|TRBJ1-5|TRBV10-3
CAISQTGPHISPPQHF
TGTGCCATCAGTCAGACAGGTCCCCATATTAGCCCGCCCCAGCATTTT
>many|-|TRBJ1-1|TRBV28
CATTLGIEAFF
TGTGCCACCACCTTGGGGATCGAAGCTTTCTTT
>many|-|TRBJ2-1|TRBV2
CASSARNEQFF
TGTGCCAGCAGTGCCCGAAATGAGCAGTTCTTC
>many|TRBD1|TRBJ1-2|TRBV18
CASSSTGTEGYTF
TGTGCCAGCTCATCGACAGGGACCGAGGGCTACACCTTC
>-|-|TRBJ2-7|TRBV5-4
CASSNLGTDGYEQYF
TGTGCCAGCAGCAACCTAGGGACGGACGGCTACGAGCAGTACTTC
>-|TRBD2|TRBJ2-1|TRBV4-3
CASSQGLARNYNEQFF
TGCGCCAGCAGCCAGGGACTAGCCCGAAACTACAATGAGCAGTTCTTC
>many|TRBD1|TRBJ2-7|TRBV12-3/TRBV12-4
CASSSGTGGHHYEQYF
TGTGCCAGCAGTTCAGGAACAGGGGGTCATCACTACGAGCAGTACTTC
>many|-|TRBJ1-4|TRBV3-1
CASSQGGSGEKLFF
TGTGCCAGCAGCCAAGGGGGGAGTGGGGAAAAACTGTTTTTT
>-|TRBD1|TRBJ2-7|TRBV5-6
CASSLGQGSTSITYEQYF
TGTGCCAGCAGCTTGGGACAGGGGTCAACTTCCATCACCTACGAGCAGTACTTC
>once|TRBD1|TRBJ1-1|TRBV7-3
CASSPRTGMMNTEAFF
TGTGCCAGCAGCCCTCGGACAGGGATGATGAACACTGAAGCTTTCTTT
>many|TRBD1|TRBJ1-4|TRBV30
CAWRTGGRGKLFF
TGTGCCTGGAGAACAGGGGGCCGGGGAAAACTGTTTTTT
>many|TRBD2|TRBJ2-2|TRBV7-9
CASSFGGGPSNTGELFF
TGTGCCAGCAGCTTCGGCGGGGGTCCTTCGAACACCGGGGAGCTGTTTTTT
>many|-|TRBJ1-2|TRBV28
CASSRPTYGYTF
TGTGCCAGCAGCCGACCGACCTATGGCTACACCTTC
>many|-|TRBJ2-3|TRBV7-9
CASSFPGGRSDTQYF
TGTGCCAGCAGCTTCCCAGGAGGGCGGTCAGATACGCAGTATTTT
>many|-|TRBJ1-3|TRBV28
CASSSSGSGNTIYF
TGTGCCAGCAGTTCCTCTGGATCTGGAAACACCATATATTTT
>many|-|TRBJ2-3|TRBV28
CASSIIREDTDTQYF
TGTGCCAGCAGTATCATCCGGGAAGACACAGATACGCAGTATTTT
>-|TRBD1|TRBJ1-6|TRBV20-1
CSARGQGYNSPLHF
TGCAGTGCTAGAGGACAGGGCTATAATTCACCCCTCCACTTT
>many|-|TRBJ2-5|TRBV6-1
CASSEAQGLGETQYF
TGTGCCAGCAGTGAAGCGCAGGGGTTGGGGGAGACCCAGTACTTC
>many|TRBD1|TRBJ1-1|TRBV2
CASKGTGRNTEAFF
TGTGCCAGCAAGGGGACAGGCCGGAACACTGAAGCTTTCTTT
>many|-|TRBJ2-5|TRBV20-1
CSARDRRGEETQYF
TGCAGTGCTAGAGATAGGAGGGGGGAAGAGACCCAGTACTTC
>many|-|TRBJ2-7|TRBV2
CASSPQPYEQYF
TGTGCCAGCAGTCCGCAACCCTACGAGCAGTACTTC
>many|TRBD2|TRBJ2-1|TRBV28
CAAGEERYNEQFF
TGTGCCGCGGGGGAAGAACGATACAATGAGCAGTTCTTC
>many|TRBD2|TRBJ2-3|TRBV12-3/TRBV12-4
CASSPLAGGADTQYF
TGTGCCAGCAGTCCACTAGCGGGAGGCGCAGATACGCAGTATTTT
>few|TRBD1|TRBJ2-1|TRBV20-1
CSARSGGDRAQFF
TGCAGTGCTAGATCAGGGGGCGACAGGGCCCAGTTCTTC
>-|-|TRBJ1-2|TRBV25-1
CASSPGPGNGYTF
TGTGCCAGCAGTCCAGGACCTGGGAATGGCTACACCTTC
>many|-|TRBJ2-7|TRBV2
CASSEGRPPRGEQYF
TGTGCCAGCAGTGAAGGTAGACCTCCTCGGGGCGAGCAGTACTTC
>many|-|TRBJ1-5|TRBV20-1
CSAISAGSLPGQPQHF
TGCAGTGCTATAAGTGCGGGCAGCCTTCCAGGTCAGCCCCAGCATTTT
>many|-|TRBJ1-5|TRBV5-1
CASSLGGFNQPQHF
TGCGCCAGCAGCTTGGGGGGCTTCAATCAGCCCCAGCATTTT
>many|TRBD1|TRBJ2-3|TRBV20-1
CSVANRQGATDTQYF
TGCAGTGTCGCCAATAGACAGGGGGCAACAGATACGCAGTATTTT
>many|-|TRBJ2-5|TRBV2
CASTTGRTRTQYF
TGTGCCAGCACGACAGGGAGGACGAGGACCCAGTACTTC
>many|-|TRBJ1-1|TRBV20-1
CSASRVRGNTEAFF
TGCAGTGCCAGTCGCGTTCGGGGGAACACTGAAGCTTTCTTT
>many|TRBD2|TRBJ2-3|TRBV7-2
CASSPPLLLAGADTQYF
TGTGCCAGCAGCCCACCATTGCTCCTAGCGGGAGCAGATACGCAGTATTTT